The next 10 T cell receptor beta chains were all read from a single sample in a study of T-cell reconstitution after alpha-beta-depleted transplantation in children. Unique molecular identifiers were incorporated when the TCRbeta library was constructed. TCRdb used MiXCR to reprocess the PCR reads, holding one entry per CDR3 protein. The sample has roughly 500,000 distinct CDR3 sequences, less than 35% seen once. This specimen was PBMCs from the stem cell graft donor, taken from the stem cell graft. Receptor source: a human donor who donated a stem cell graft to a child with aplastic anemia.

The chain combines TRBV5-6 with TRBJ2-2, with D tentatively TRBD1 or TRBD2 (6 bases each). The V gene's germline CDR1 is SGHDT and CDR2 YYEEEE. V lost 0 bases and J lost 1, with 13 bases in between. This CDR3 is 17 amino acids long. The CDR3 reads CASSLGPGAKNTGELFF. Here the CDR3 DNA reads TGTGCCAGCAGCTTGGGTCCGGGGGCAAAGAACACCGGGGAGCTGTTTTTT. The variable domain in full, completed from reference TRBV5-6 and TRBJ2-2, reads DAGVTQSPTHLIKTRGQQVTLRCSPKSGHDTVSWYQQALGQGPQFIFQYYEEEERQRGNFPDRFSGHQFPNYSSELNVNALLLGDSALYLCASSLGPGAKNTGELFFGEGSRLTVL.

The V gene is TRBV20-1, the J gene TRBJ2-7, with a tentative D call TRBD2 (6 bases). The germline V and J ends were trimmed by 0 bases and 4 bases, with 19 bases remaining between them. Germline-derived CDR1 and CDR2 are DFQATT and SNEGSKA (reference sequence). The CDR3 contains 16 residues. The CDR3: CSARDQGLAAPYEQYF. The CDR3 nucleotides read TGCAGTGCTAGAGATCAGGGATTAGCGGCTCCTTACGAGCAGTACTTC.

This clonotype occurred many times. V is TRBV5-8 and J is TRBJ2-3; D might be TRBD2 (5 bases). This CDR3 is built from 15 residues. Germline V gene data show CDR1 as SGHTS and CDR2 as YDEGEE. V lost 4 bases and J 1 base, leaving 13 bases between the germline ends. The CDR3 DNA follows: TGTGCCAGCAGCCTCTCTGGGCGGGGCACAGATACGCAGTATTTT. The encoded protein is CASSLSGRGTDTQYF.

This clonotype was seen a few times. V gene TRBV7-7 combines with J gene TRBJ2-2, with TRBD2 matching over 7 bases. There are 18 residues in the CDR3. Trimming took 1 base from V and 2 from J; bases not matched to a gene: 10. Germline assignment: CDR1 SSHAT and CDR2 FNYEAQ (reference sequence). The DNA of the CDR3 is TGTGCCAGCAGCTTAGAGGAATGGACTAGGGGAAACACCGGGGAGCTGTTTTTT. As protein: CASSLEEWTRGNTGELFF.

The chain carries TRBV4-1 and TRBJ1-3, with D possibly matching TRBD1 (5 bases). Germline-derived CDR1 and CDR2 are MGHRA and YSYEKL. This CDR3 has 16 amino acids. The ends were cut back, 4 bases at V and 7 bases at J, with 20 bases in the middle. The CDR3: CASSPGPGATGNTIYF. The CDR3 nucleotides read TGCGCCAGCAGCCCAGGGCCAGGAGCAACCGGCAACACCATATATTTT.

This clonotype was seen a handful of times. The genes are TRBV24-1 and TRBJ1-1; tentatively, D is TRBD1 (6 bases). The CDR3 runs to 14 residues. V shed 9 bases and J shed 5 bases, with 18 bases lying between them. Per the germline V gene, CDR1 is KGHDR and CDR2 is SFDVKD. CDR3 in DNA: TGTGCCACCGTAGGCACAGGGCGGGATACTGAAGCTTTCTTT. Encoded protein: CATVGTGRDTEAFF.

The J gene is TRBJ2-5, the V gene TRBV5-1, with D possibly matching TRBD2 (5 bases). CDR3 size: 15 residues. Germline values: CDR1 SGHRS, CDR2 YFSETQ. V lost 5 bases to trimming and J lost 3 bases, with 17 bases between them. As DNA, the CDR3 is TGCGCCAGCAGTCTAGGACGGGGTTTAGAAGAGACCCAGTACTTC. Residues: CASSLGRGLEETQYF.

This clonotype was observed a handful of times. This sequence joins TRBV3-1 and TRBJ2-1; 13 bases line up with TRBD2. The CDR3 is 16 amino acids. Trimming at V came to 7 bases and at J to 4 bases, leaving 7 bases not matched to a gene. Germline V gene lookup returns CDR1 LGHDT and CDR2 YNNKEL (reference sequence). Written as DNA, the CDR3 is TGTGCCAGCAAACTAGCGGGAGGGACGAGATACAATGAGCAGTTCTTC. It translates to CASKLAGGTRYNEQFF.

This clonotype has just a few counts. This chain joins TRBV11-1 and TRBJ2-2; 8 bases are a match to TRBD2. The CDR3 contains 18 residues. V shed 2 bases and J 1 base; nucleotides not matched to a gene: 9. Germline V gene sequence: CDR1 SGHAT, CDR2 FQDESV (reference sequence). The CDR3, as DNA: TGTGCCAGCAGCTTACCGAGAGGAAGCGGGGGGAACACCGGGGAGCTGTTTTTT. Its protein product is CASSLPRGSGGNTGELFF.

The chain recombines TRBV11-3 with TRBJ2-1; 8 nucleotides agree with TRBD2. After removal of 1 base from V and 8 bases from J, the junction contained 7 bases not matched to a gene. This CDR3 region has 15 residues. Germline-derived CDR1 and CDR2 are SGHNT and YENEEA. The CDR3, as DNA: TGTGCCAGCAGCTTAGGGGCGGGAGGACTACATGAGCAGTTCTTC. This sequence encodes CASSLGAGGLHEQFF.